What follows is one T cell receptor (beta chain) and its context. Its antigen remains unidentified. TCRdb re-called the 5' RACE reads and catalogs CDR3 proteins one per entry, DNA excluded. The table lists approximately 550,000 distinct CDR3 sequences. Germline assignment: CDR1 DFQATT and CDR2 SNEGSKA (reference sequence). The CDR3 loop spans 14 amino acids. This sample is part of a study of T cells expressing NK-cell markers. Turning to the study itself: Sorted CD3+CD56+NKG2C+, CD3+CD56+NKG2C- and CD3+CD56-NKG2C+ T cells provided the TCR beta repertoires. The authors sequenced eight donors, of whom seven were HCMV-seropositive and one was seronegative. Study-wide results and limits: In about 6 donors, dominant CD3+CD56+NKG2C+ clones formed 1.0-7.0% of CD8+ cells.

The sequencing sample was made of blood T cells: a sorted CD56 or NKG2C T cell subset, CD4+ or CD8+ T cells, or bulk PBMC T cells (not recorded which). The chain couples TRBV20-1 to TRBJ2-3. This clonotype originated in a man aged 18-30 years in good health. The CDR3: CSARALAAEDTQYF.